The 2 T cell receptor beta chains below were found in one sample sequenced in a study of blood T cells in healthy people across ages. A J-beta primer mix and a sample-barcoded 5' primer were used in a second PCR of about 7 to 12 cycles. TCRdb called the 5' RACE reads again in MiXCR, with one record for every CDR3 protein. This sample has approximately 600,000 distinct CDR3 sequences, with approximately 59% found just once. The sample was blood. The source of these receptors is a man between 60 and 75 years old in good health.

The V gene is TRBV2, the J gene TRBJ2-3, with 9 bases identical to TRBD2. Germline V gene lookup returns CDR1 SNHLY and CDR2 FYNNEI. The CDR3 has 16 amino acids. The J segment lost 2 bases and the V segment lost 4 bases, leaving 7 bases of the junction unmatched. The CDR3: CASSGGASGVTDTQYF. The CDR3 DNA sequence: TGTGCCAGCAGTGGGGGGGCTAGCGGGGTCACAGATACGCAGTATTTT.

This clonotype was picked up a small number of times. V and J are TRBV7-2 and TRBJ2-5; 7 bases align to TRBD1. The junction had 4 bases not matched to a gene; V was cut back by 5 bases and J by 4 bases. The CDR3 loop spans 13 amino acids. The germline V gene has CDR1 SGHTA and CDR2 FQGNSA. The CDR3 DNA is TGTGCCAGCAGCGGACGACAGGGAGAGACCCAGTACTTC. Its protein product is CASSGRQGETQYF.